Presented here are 26 T cell receptor beta chains from one specimen sequenced in a study of cytomegalovirus exposure and HLA in healthy donors. Repertoires were generated with immunoSEQ multiplex PCR, while TCRdb's copy carries only in-frame clones and drops some. The sample records 150,000 to 200,000 clones, roughly 80% being singletons. Sequenced material: PBMCs. These receptors were obtained from a young man in good health and CMV-seropositive.

The chain is built from TRBV28 and TRBJ1-5; D gene ambiguous. V was trimmed by 5 bases and J by 0 bases, leaving 17 bases between them. Per the germline V gene, CDR1 is MDHEN and CDR2 is SYDVKM. This CDR3 has 17 amino acids. The CDR3 DNA reads as TGTGCCAGCAGTATCGTCCGGGGAACATATAGCAATCAGCCCCAGCATTTT. Translated, it gives CASSIVRGTYSNQPQHF. The full variable domain, with the rest looked up from reference TRBV28 and TRBJ1-5, is DVKVTQSSRYLVKRTGEKVFLECVQDMDHENMFWYRQDPGLGLRLIYFSYDVKMKEKGDIPEGYSVSREKKERFSLILESASTNQTSMYLCASSIVRGTYSNQPQHFGDGTRLSIL.

The J gene is TRBJ1-4, the V gene TRBV13; TRBD1 matches at 7 bases. The germline V gene has CDR1 PRHDT and CDR2 FYEKMQ (reference sequence). This CDR3 is built from 14 residues. Germline trimming cut 4 bases from V and 4 bases from J; bases unmatched to any gene: 3. CDR3 sequence (DNA): TGTGCCAGCAGCTCAGGGGGGAGTAATGAAAAACTGTTTTTT. Translation gives CASSSGGSNEKLFF.

The chain couples TRBV6-5 to TRBJ2-5; 10 bases fit TRBD2. Germline trimming cut 4 bases from V and 6 bases from J; bases unmatched to any gene: 8. The CDR3 covers 15 residues. Germline V gene sequence: CDR1 MNHEY, CDR2 SVGAGI. In nucleotides, the CDR3 is TGTGCCAGCAGTTCCCTAGCGGGAGAGAGGAAGACCCAGTACTTC. It is translated as CASSSLAGERKTQYF.

The chain employs TRBV7-8 and TRBJ2-6, with 7 positions matching TRBD1. V was pared by 5 bases and J by 4 bases, with 2 bases of the junction left unmatched. The CDR3 is made up of 14 amino acids. The germline V gene encodes CDR1 SGHVS and CDR2 FQNEAQ. CDR3 nucleotide sequence: TGTGCCAGCAGCAGGGGGCAAGGGGCCAACGTCCTGACTTTC. Protein: CASSRGQGANVLTF.

This clone appeared a single time. The V and J genes are TRBV4-1 and TRBJ2-7; 8 nucleotides line up with TRBD2. The germline V gene has CDR1 MGHRA and CDR2 YSYEKL. Trimming cost V 3 bases and J 2 bases; bases outside gene matches: 6. The CDR3 spans 15 residues. The CDR3 sequence is CASSHFIAGTYEQYF. The CDR3 DNA reads as TGCGCCAGCAGCCATTTCATAGCGGGAACCTACGAGCAGTACTTC.

V and J are TRBV19 and TRBJ2-1, with 10 bases aligning to TRBD2. The germline CDR1 and CDR2 sequences are LNHDA and SQIVND (reference sequence). CDR3 length: 12 amino acids. The V gene end was trimmed by 5 bases and the J gene end by 15 bases; junction bases not matched to a gene: 7. CDR3 nucleotides: TGTGCCAGTAGTGCTCGGGGACTAGCGTTGTTCTTC. This encodes CASSARGLALFF.

The chain carries TRBV30 and TRBJ2-1, with TRBD2 identical over 7 bases. The V gene's germline CDR1 is GTSNPN and CDR2 SVGIG (reference sequence). J gave up 1 base and V 7 bases, and 7 bases lay outside the gene matches. The CDR3 has 14 residues. The CDR3 DNA sequence: TGTGCCTTTACCATAGCGGGTTCCTACAATGAGCAGTTCTTC. Translation gives CAFTIAGSYNEQFF.

The genes are TRBV28 and TRBJ2-5; no firm D call. This CDR3 comprises 18 residues. V was cut by 4 bases and J by 3 bases, with 24 bases left in between. Per the germline V gene, CDR1 is MDHEN and CDR2 is SYDVKM. CDR3 sequence reads: CASSYPLEVGLPKETQYF. The CDR3 DNA reads as TGTGCCAGCAGTTATCCCCTCGAAGTCGGGTTGCCCAAAGAGACCCAGTACTTC.

The chain links TRBV12-2 to TRBJ2-3; the D call of TRBD2 is as the table states it, not checked on the DNA. TRBV12-2 is assigned pseudogene status. This CDR3 is 11 amino acids long. The CDR3 is CARGPKDTQYF. For the CDR3, the DNA is TGTGCCCGAGGGCCCAAGGATACGCAGTATTTT.

The chain employs TRBV13 and TRBJ2-1; D unresolved. The CDR3 length is 15 residues. The germline V gene encodes CDR1 PRHDT and CDR2 FYEKMQ (reference sequence). Trimming removed 7 bases at V and 0 bases at J, with 13 bases between. In nucleotides, the CDR3 is TGTGCCAGCACCGGCTTACTAAGCTCCTACAATGAGCAGTTCTTC. This gives the protein CASTGLLSSYNEQFF.

This sequence joins TRBV5-4 and TRBJ2-7; no reliable D call. V lost 0 bases, J lost 4 bases, and 8 bases lay in between. Germline CDR1 and CDR2: SGHNT and YYREEE (reference sequence). The length of the CDR3 is 13 residues. CDR3 bases: TGTGCCAGCAGCTTGGTGGGCACTTACGAGCAGTACTTC. This encodes CASSLVGTYEQYF.

The chain joins TRBV7-2 to TRBJ2-5; tentative D call: TRBD1 (6 bases). In germline, CDR1 is SGHTA, CDR2 FQGNSA. This CDR3 comprises 15 residues. Between the trimmed V and J ends, which lost 5 bases and 3 bases, there was a span of 16 bases. The CDR3 DNA reads as TGTGCCAGCAGCGCCGTACAGGGTATCGAAGAGACCCAGTACTTC. Residues: CASSAVQGIEETQYF.

This chain joins TRBV27 and TRBJ2-7; TRBD2 agrees at 14 bases. V lost 6 bases to trimming and J lost 0 bases; unmatched junction nucleotides: 7. Germline assignment: CDR1 MNHEY and CDR2 SMNVEV (reference sequence). The CDR3 is made up of 17 amino acids. CDR3 sequence reads: CASRLTSGRAHSYEQYF. The CDR3 coding sequence is TGTGCCAGCAGACTGACTAGCGGGAGGGCCCACTCCTACGAGCAGTACTTC.

The rearrangement uses TRBV6-6 and TRBJ2-6; D gene uncertain. Germline-derived CDR1 and CDR2 are MNHNY and SVGAGI (reference sequence). Trimming stripped 7 bases from V and 4 bases from J, with 14 bases between. The CDR3 runs to 15 residues. The CDR3 nucleotides read TGTGCCAGCAACCTTGAAATAGCCGGGGCCAACGTCCTGACTTTC. This translates into CASNLEIAGANVLTF.

The chain uses TRBV10-3 and TRBJ2-2; D perhaps matches TRBD1 (8 bases). V lost 4 bases and J lost 5, with 14 bases in between. The CDR3 runs to 15 residues. Germline-derived CDR1 and CDR2 are ENHRY and SYGVKD. The CDR3 nucleotides read TGTGCCATCAGTGCCGGACAGGGAGGGACCGGGGAGCTGTTTTTT. This codes for CAISAGQGGTGELFF.

The chain links TRBV5-6 to TRBJ2-7; D is perhaps TRBD2 (5 bases). Germline CDR1 and CDR2: SGHDT and YYEEEE. This CDR3 region has 15 residues. Trimming removed 4 bases at V and 1 base at J, with 15 bases between. The DNA of the CDR3 is TGTGCCAGCAGCCGGCGGGTCCAACAGTCCTACGAGCAGTACTTC. Protein product: CASSRRVQQSYEQYF.

Only a few counts were recorded for this clone. The chain joins TRBV29-1 to TRBJ1-1; D is ambiguous. The CDR3 totals 11 residues. The germline V and J ends were trimmed by 6 bases and 5 bases, with 10 bases remaining between them. CDR1 and CDR2 (germline): SQVTM, ANQGSEA. The CDR3 DNA follows: TGCAGCGTCCTGACGGGAACTGAAGCTTTCTTT. Its translation is CSVLTGTEAFF.

J is TRBJ2-7 and V is TRBV5-4; TRBD2 matches at 8 bases. The CDR3 length is 16 residues. The junction had 12 bases not matched to a gene; V was cut back by 0 bases and J by 7 bases. CDR1 and CDR2 (germline): SGHNT, YYREEE (reference sequence). The CDR3 loop reads CASSLGLATDLGEQYF. The CDR3, as DNA: TGTGCCAGCAGCTTGGGACTAGCGACTGACCTGGGGGAGCAGTACTTC.

The chain uses TRBV6-5 and TRBJ2-2; 7 bases line up with TRBD1. Germline trimming cut 7 bases from V and 6 bases from J; bases unmatched to any gene: 8. The CDR3 is made up of 14 amino acids. In germline, CDR1 is MNHEY, CDR2 SVGAGI. The CDR3: CASNTGAVAGELFF. The CDR3 DNA reads TGTGCCAGCAACACAGGGGCCGTGGCCGGGGAGCTGTTTTTT.

The chain uses TRBV6-5 and TRBJ1-4, with 9 bases identical to TRBD1. The J segment lost 5 bases and the V segment lost 6 bases, leaving 7 bases of the junction unmatched. The CDR3 runs to 15 residues. Germline V gene data show CDR1 as MNHEY and CDR2 as SVGAGI. CDR3 in amino acids: CASSGPGTGNEKLFF. The CDR3 bases are TGTGCCAGCAGCGGCCCCGGGACAGGGAATGAAAAACTGTTTTTT.

The gene calls are TRBV7-2 and TRBJ2-3; TRBD2 aligns across 7 bases. With V trimmed by 6 bases and J by 1 base, 4 bases remained unmatched. CDR1 and CDR2 from the germline V gene are SGHTA and FQGNSA. The CDR3 has 14 amino acids. The CDR3 region is CASSLTSGTDTQYF. CDR3 DNA sequence: TGTGCCAGCAGTTTAACTAGCGGCACAGATACGCAGTATTTT.

The rearrangement links TRBV4-1 to TRBJ1-1; 7 bases fit TRBD1. CDR1 and CDR2 (germline): MGHRA, YSYEKL. This CDR3 contains 15 residues. The V gene end was trimmed by 4 bases and the J gene end by 0 bases; junction bases not matched to a gene: 5. CDR3: CASSPGGQMNTEAFF. The CDR3 DNA is TGCGCCAGCAGCCCAGGGGGGCAAATGAACACTGAAGCTTTCTTT.

This chain joins TRBV30 and TRBJ2-4; D may be TRBD2 (6 bases). Germline V gene data show CDR1 as GTSNPN and CDR2 as SVGIG (reference sequence). This CDR3 has 11 residues. The V end lost 8 bases, the J end lost 3 bases, and 8 bases lay between the germline ends. The DNA for the CDR3 is TGTGCCGCCGGGGGCAAAAACATTCAGTACTTC. Translated: CAAGGKNIQYF.

The chain employs TRBV2 and TRBJ1-2; 11 bases fit TRBD1. Germline loops: CDR1 SNHLY, CDR2 FYNNEI. CDR3 length: 14 residues. Germline trimming cut 5 bases from V and 8 bases from J; bases unmatched to any gene: 7. The CDR3 here is CASSIRTGGGGYTF. The CDR3 coding sequence is TGTGCCAGCAGTATCCGGACAGGGGGCGGAGGCTACACCTTC.

The rearrangement joins TRBV6-4 to TRBJ2-3; the match to TRBD1 covers 7 bases. This CDR3 has 14 residues. The V gene's germline CDR1 is MRHNA and CDR2 SNTAGT. Unmatched junction bases numbered 3, after V lost 5 bases and J lost 1 base. For the CDR3, the DNA is TGTGCCAGCAGTCAAACAGGGGGCACAGATACGCAGTATTTT. Translation gives CASSQTGGTDTQYF.

CDR3 amino acids: CAWSAGVNTEAFF. In nucleotides, the CDR3 is TGTGCCTGGAGTGCCGGGGTGAACACTGAAGCTTTCTTT. The rearrangement uses TRBV30 and TRBJ1-1, with unresolved D. Trimming took 1 base from V and 0 from J, leaving 6 bases between them. The germline V gene encodes CDR1 GTSNPN and CDR2 SVGIG (reference sequence). CDR3 length equals 13 residues.